A single sample is the source of the 11 T cell receptor beta chains below, sequenced in a study of technical replicates of blood from four donors. Clones were sequenced by immunoSEQ multiplex PCR, and TCRdb holds only the in-frame ones, with some missing. The table has nearly 80,000 clones, about 93% seen once. Material for sequencing was T cells isolated from PBMCs. The receptors shown here come from a human donor in good health.

This chain connects TRBV7-8 to TRBJ2-3; TRBD2 aligns across 12 bases. The CDR3 length is 18 residues. V dropped 7 bases and J dropped 1; count of bases not matched to a gene: 12. CDR1 is SGHVS, CDR2 FQNEAQ, per germline. As DNA, the CDR3 is TGTGCCAGCACCAGAGGACTAGCGGGAAAAAAGGGCACAGATACGCAGTATTTT. The encoded protein is CASTRGLAGKKGTDTQYF.

The V gene is TRBV7-9, the J gene TRBJ2-3; 10 nucleotides align to TRBD2. Germline lookup yields CDR1 SEHNR and CDR2 FQNEAQ (reference sequence). J gave up 7 bases and V 1 base, and 5 bases lay outside the gene matches. The CDR3 runs to 15 residues. The CDR3 is CASSLGLAGEHTQYF. DNA for the CDR3: TGTGCCAGCAGCTTAGGCCTAGCGGGAGAACATACGCAGTATTTT. Drawing the rest from reference TRBV7-9 and TRBJ2-3, the complete variable domain is DTGVSQNPRHKITKRGQNVTFRCDPISEHNRLYWYRQTLGQGPEFLTYFQNEAQLEKSRLLSDRFSAERPKGSFSTLEIQRTEQGDSAMYLCASSLGLAGEHTQYFGPGTRLTVL.

The rearrangement uses TRBV27 and TRBJ2-1, with 8 nucleotides matching TRBD1. In germline, CDR1 is MNHEY, CDR2 SMNVEV (reference sequence). The CDR3 is 15 residues long. The V gene end was trimmed by 7 bases and the J gene end by 4 bases; junction bases not matched to a gene: 9. The CDR3 here is CASNAFNRGYNEQFF. The CDR3 DNA reads as TGTGCCAGCAATGCGTTTAACAGGGGGTACAATGAGCAGTTCTTC.

V gene TRBV5-1 combines with J gene TRBJ1-1; 7 positions agree with TRBD1. This CDR3 comprises 16 residues. Germline values: CDR1 SGHRS, CDR2 YFSETQ. Trimming took 7 bases from V and 0 from J; bases not matched to a gene: 12. The CDR3 coding sequence is TGCGCCAGCGGCCCGGGACAGCCCTATATGAACACTGAAGCTTTCTTT. Protein product: CASGPGQPYMNTEAFF. Combining the CDR3 with reference TRBV5-1 and TRBJ1-1 gives the whole variable domain KAGVTQTPRYLIKTRGQQVTLSCSPISGHRSVSWYQQTPGQGLQFLFEYFSETQRNKGNFPGRFSGRQFSNSRSEMNVSTLELGDSALYLCASGPGQPYMNTEAFFGQGTRLTVV.

The chain carries TRBV5-1 and TRBJ2-7; perhaps TRBD1 as D (5 bases). This CDR3 comprises 14 residues. V was trimmed by 1 base and J by 1 base, leaving 9 bases between them. The germline gives CDR1 SGHRS, CDR2 YFSETQ. CDR3 region: CASSLTQDSYEQYF. The DNA of the CDR3 is TGCGCCAGCAGCTTGACACAGGATTCCTACGAGCAGTACTTC.

This chain links TRBV19 with TRBJ1-2, with D possibly being TRBD1 (5 bases). Trimming took 5 bases from V and 9 from J, leaving 19 bases between them. This CDR3 region has 14 residues. Germline V gene sequence: CDR1 LNHDA, CDR2 SQIVND (reference sequence). The DNA for the CDR3 is TGTGCCAGTAGTGGGAGGGGCCCGGAGACGCGCTACACCTTC. Amino acids: CASSGRGPETRYTF. The full variable domain, its missing parts supplied by reference TRBV19 and TRBJ1-2, is DGGITQSPKYLFRKEGQNVTLSCEQNLNHDAMYWYRQDPGQGLRLIYYSQIVNDFQKGDIAEGYSVSREKKESFPLTVTSAQKNPTAFYLCASSGRGPETRYTFGSGTRLTVV.

The chain recombines TRBV9 with TRBJ2-5, with D maybe TRBD1 (6 bases). The CDR3 length is 18 residues. Trimming pared 0 bases from V and 3 bases from J, leaving 21 bases between. Germline values: CDR1 SGDLS, CDR2 YYNGEE. Here the CDR3 reads CASSVGETAIAGEETQYF. CDR3 DNA sequence: TGTGCCAGCAGCGTAGGAGAAACGGCTATAGCAGGGGAAGAGACCCAGTACTTC.

The chain employs TRBV15 and TRBJ1-1; 9 bases map to TRBD1. V gave up 5 bases and J gave up 0 bases; unmatched junction bases: 7. Germline CDR1 LNHNV, CDR2 YYDKDF (reference sequence). The CDR3 is 16 amino acids. CDR3 sequence reads: CATSPPGQGMNTEAFF. CDR3 DNA: TGTGCCACCAGCCCCCCGGGACAGGGAATGAACACTGAAGCTTTCTTT.

The genes are TRBV19 and TRBJ1-5; TRBD1 matches at 8 bases. Germline loops: CDR1 LNHDA, CDR2 SQIVND (reference sequence). V lost 7 bases and J lost 4; bases outside the gene matches: 6. The CDR3 is 14 residues long. The CDR3 DNA reads as TGTGCCAGTAATTGGGGACAGGTGAATCAGCCCCAGCATTTT. This codes for CASNWGQVNQPQHF.

The chain joins TRBV7-3 to TRBJ2-7; the match to TRBD1 covers 8 bases. CDR1 and CDR2 from the germline V gene are SGHTA and FQGTGA. Trimming cost V 5 bases and J 5 bases; bases outside gene matches: 11. The CDR3 sequence is 15 residues long. This CDR3 reads CASSPGGQVLDEQYF. The CDR3 DNA is TGTGCCAGCAGCCCCGGGGGACAGGTATTAGACGAGCAGTACTTC.

The gene calls are TRBV28 and TRBJ2-7; 13 bases match TRBD2. CDR1 and CDR2 (germline): MDHEN, SYDVKM. J gave up 0 bases and V 4 bases, and 12 bases lay outside the gene matches. The CDR3 extends over 19 amino acids. CDR3 residues: CASSSLPGLAGSVSYEQYF. The DNA for the CDR3 is TGTGCCAGCAGTTCTCTCCCGGGACTAGCGGGATCCGTCTCCTACGAGCAGTACTTC.